This T cell receptor beta chain was sequenced in a study of siplizumab effects on memory and regulatory T cells. The CDR3 extends over 14 amino acids. The V end was cut by 5 bases, the J end by 2 bases, with 13 bases between. Looked up from germline, CDR1 is MNHNY and CDR2 is SVGAGI (reference sequence). Notes on the study in general: Treg-derived clones made up an average of around 75% of mappable alloreactive CD4+ clones with siplizumab and 26.9% in controls.

Around 100,000 TCR templates per sample were sequenced. The repertoire was sequenced with immunoSEQ multiplex PCR; TCRdb's copy has only in-frame clones and lacks some. Among some 65,000 clones, about 87% were seen once, and the ten largest hold around 1.8%. About this clone itself: Its target is not known.

The sequence was obtained from a human donor in good health. The rearrangement links TRBV6-6 to TRBJ2-7, with no clear D. Sequences were obtained from Tregs sorted from blood. The CDR3 nucleotides read TGTGCCAGCAGTGGCCCGGGTTCCGCCTACGAGCAGTACTTC. Protein sequence: CASSGPGSAYEQYF.